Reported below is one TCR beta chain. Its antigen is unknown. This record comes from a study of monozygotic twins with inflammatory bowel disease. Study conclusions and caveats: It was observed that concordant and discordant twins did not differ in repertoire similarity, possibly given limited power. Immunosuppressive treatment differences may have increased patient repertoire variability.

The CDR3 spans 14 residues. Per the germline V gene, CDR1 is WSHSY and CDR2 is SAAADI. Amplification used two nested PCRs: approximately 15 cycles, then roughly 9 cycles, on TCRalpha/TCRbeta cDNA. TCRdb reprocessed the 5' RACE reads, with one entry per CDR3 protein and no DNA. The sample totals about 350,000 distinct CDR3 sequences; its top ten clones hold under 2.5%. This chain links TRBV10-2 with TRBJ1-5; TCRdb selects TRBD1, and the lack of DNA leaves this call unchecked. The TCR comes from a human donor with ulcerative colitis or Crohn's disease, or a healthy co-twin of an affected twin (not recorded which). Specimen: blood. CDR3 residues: CASRYAPRRQPQHF.